The rows below give T cell receptor beta chains drawn from one sample of a study of T-cell memory formation after mild COVID-19. TCRdb analysed the 5' RACE reads with MiXCR anew, one entry per CDR3 protein. Altogether approximately 340,000 distinct CDR3 sequences are present, 10% to 15% being singletons, with the ten largest covering 20% to 25%. The sample consisted of PBMCs or a T cell subset sorted from them (not recorded which). These receptors were obtained from a man aged 18 to 30 who had mild COVID-19 (a few samples of this study predate the infection). Cell type and time point are not known. Both conserved end residues are part of each CDR3. A D gene is named only where the DNA matches it firmly. Size tells how often a clone was seen (once, few, many) or the class of an expanded clone, and some rows leave it out.

V gene: TRBV20-1
D gene: TRBD1
clone size: .
CDR3 length: 13
J gene: TRBJ1-2
CDR3 protein: CSAGSRTGLGYTF
CDR3 DNA: TGCAGTGCTGGATCACGGACAGGGCTTGGCTACACCTTC

V gene: TRBV5-1
D gene: TRBD2
clone size: many
CDR3 length: 17
J gene: TRBJ2-5
CDR3 protein: CASSDGVLAQALKTQYF
CDR3 DNA: TGCGCCAGCAGCGACGGAGTACTAGCGCAAGCCCTTAAGACCCAGTACTTC

V gene: TRBV20-1
D gene: TRBD1
clone size: .
CDR3 length: 14
J gene: TRBJ1-3
CDR3 protein: CSARETGGENTIYF
CDR3 DNA: TGCAGTGCTAGGGAAACAGGGGGCGAAAACACCATATATTTT

V gene: TRBV5-1
D gene: .
clone size: few
CDR3 length: 16
J gene: TRBJ2-6
CDR3 protein: CASSSWAGSGANVLTF
CDR3 DNA: TGCGCCAGCAGCTCGTGGGCGGGCTCTGGGGCCAACGTCCTGACTTTC

V gene: TRBV20-1
D gene: TRBD2
clone size: .
CDR3 length: 15
J gene: TRBJ2-3
CDR3 protein: CSARDPSGGTDTQYF
CDR3 DNA: TGCAGTGCTAGAGATCCTAGCGGGGGAACAGATACGCAGTATTTT

V gene: TRBV4-3
D gene: .
clone size: .
CDR3 length: 19
J gene: TRBJ2-5
CDR3 protein: CASSQQPWERGRNQETQYF
CDR3 DNA: TGCGCCAGCAGCCAGCAGCCATGGGAACGGGGGAGAAACCAAGAGACCCAGTACTTC

V gene: TRBV4-1
D gene: .
clone size: many
CDR3 length: 15
J gene: TRBJ2-3
CDR3 protein: CASSQWTGSTDTQYF
CDR3 DNA: TGCGCCAGCAGCCAGTGGACGGGGAGCACAGATACGCAGTATTTT

V gene: TRBV29-1
D gene: .
clone size: .
CDR3 length: 15
J gene: TRBJ2-7
CDR3 protein: CSVKGEDRSLAEQYF
CDR3 DNA: TGCAGCGTTAAGGGGGAGGACAGGAGCCTTGCCGAGCAGTACTTC

V gene: TRBV6-2/TRBV6-3
D gene: .
clone size: .
CDR3 length: 15
J gene: TRBJ2-5
CDR3 protein: CASKVVGGTLETQYF
CDR3 DNA: TGTGCCAGCAAGGTCGTAGGGGGGACACTAGAGACCCAGTACTTC

V gene: TRBV29-1
D gene: TRBD1
clone size: .
CDR3 length: 12
J gene: TRBJ1-1
CDR3 protein: CSSQGGTPEAFF
CDR3 DNA: TGCAGCTCTCAAGGGGGCACCCCTGAAGCTTTCTTT

V gene: TRBV4-1
D gene: .
clone size: once
CDR3 length: 14
J gene: TRBJ2-4
CDR3 protein: CASSQGLGAYIQYF
CDR3 DNA: TGCGCCAGCAGCCAAGGGCTGGGGGCCTACATTCAGTACTTC

V gene: TRBV20-1
D gene: TRBD2
clone size: few
CDR3 length: 15
J gene: TRBJ2-1
CDR3 protein: CSARGLGLVYNEQFF
CDR3 DNA: TGCAGTGCCAGAGGTCTAGGACTAGTCTACAATGAGCAGTTCTTC

V gene: TRBV4-1
D gene: .
clone size: .
CDR3 length: 15
J gene: TRBJ2-7
CDR3 protein: CASSPLGEGIDEQYF
CDR3 DNA: TGCGCCAGCAGCCCCCTGGGGGAAGGAATAGACGAGCAGTACTTC

V gene: TRBV11-2
D gene: .
clone size: few
CDR3 length: 16
J gene: TRBJ2-1
CDR3 protein: CASNPVGLSSYNEQFF
CDR3 DNA: TGTGCCAGCAACCCGGTGGGCCTGAGCTCCTACAATGAGCAGTTCTTC

V gene: TRBV11-2
D gene: .
clone size: few
CDR3 length: 15
J gene: TRBJ2-1
CDR3 protein: CASSLTLGGQNEQFF
CDR3 DNA: TGTGCCAGCAGCCTAACTTTGGGGGGTCAGAATGAGCAGTTCTTC

V gene: TRBV24-1
D gene: .
clone size: few
CDR3 length: 14
J gene: TRBJ2-3
CDR3 protein: CATSVSGTPDTQYF
CDR3 DNA: TGTGCCACCAGTGTTTCCGGGACCCCAGATACGCAGTATTTT

V gene: TRBV7-2
D gene: .
clone size: .
CDR3 length: 13
J gene: TRBJ1-5
CDR3 protein: CASSLVNNQPQHF
CDR3 DNA: TGTGCCAGCAGCTTAGTTAATAATCAGCCCCAGCATTTT

V gene: TRBV20-1
D gene: .
clone size: few
CDR3 length: 12
J gene: TRBJ1-4
CDR3 protein: CSARPGNEKLFF
CDR3 DNA: TGCAGTGCTAGGCCAGGGAATGAAAAACTGTTTTTT

V gene: TRBV5-6
D gene: TRBD2
clone size: .
CDR3 length: 16
J gene: TRBJ2-3
CDR3 protein: CASSLVGGRGRDTQYF
CDR3 DNA: TGTGCCAGCAGCTTGGTAGGCGGGAGAGGGCGAGATACGCAGTATTTT

V gene: TRBV7-9
D gene: TRBD1
clone size: .
CDR3 length: 15
J gene: TRBJ2-3
CDR3 protein: CASSLRGGNTDTQYF
CDR3 DNA: TGTGCCAGCAGCTTAAGAGGGGGCAACACAGATACGCAGTATTTT

V gene: TRBV28
D gene: .
clone size: few
CDR3 length: 16
J gene: TRBJ1-2
CDR3 protein: CASSSPLGSSGRGYTF
CDR3 DNA: TGTGCCAGCAGTTCTCCACTTGGGTCCTCCGGTAGGGGCTACACCTTC

V gene: TRBV12-3/TRBV12-4
D gene: TRBD2
clone size: .
CDR3 length: 17
J gene: TRBJ2-1
CDR3 protein: CASSSAPGTSGYNEQFF
CDR3 DNA: TGTGCCAGCAGTTCCGCCCCCGGGACTAGCGGATACAATGAGCAGTTCTTC

V gene: TRBV12-3/TRBV12-4
D gene: TRBD2
clone size: .
CDR3 length: 16
J gene: TRBJ2-6
CDR3 protein: CASIQRGFSGANVLTF
CDR3 DNA: TGTGCCAGTATCCAGCGGGGATTCTCTGGGGCCAACGTCCTGACTTTC

V gene: TRBV20-1
D gene: .
clone size: .
CDR3 length: 16
J gene: TRBJ2-2
CDR3 protein: CSARDATGRNTGELFF
CDR3 DNA: TGCAGTGCTAGAGACGCCACAGGGAGAAACACCGGGGAGCTGTTTTTT

V gene: TRBV11-2
D gene: .
clone size: .
CDR3 length: 15
J gene: TRBJ2-2
CDR3 protein: CASSLMTGGDGELFF
CDR3 DNA: TGTGCCAGCAGCTTAATGACAGGAGGGGACGGGGAGCTGTTTTTT

V gene: TRBV7-2
D gene: TRBD2
clone size: once
CDR3 length: 18
J gene: TRBJ2-5
CDR3 protein: CASSFLSGGHVIQETQYF
CDR3 DNA: TGTGCCAGCAGCTTTCTCAGCGGGGGGCATGTGATACAAGAGACCCAGTACTTC

V gene: TRBV20-1
D gene: TRBD2
clone size: few
CDR3 length: 16
J gene: TRBJ2-3
CDR3 protein: CSARASGGRGTDTQYF
CDR3 DNA: TGCAGTGCCAGGGCTAGCGGGGGCCGGGGCACAGATACGCAGTATTTT

V gene: TRBV11-2
D gene: TRBD1
clone size: many
CDR3 length: 15
J gene: TRBJ1-4
CDR3 protein: CASSFPDRAGEKLFF
CDR3 DNA: TGTGCCAGCAGCTTTCCCGACAGGGCCGGTGAAAAACTGTTTTTT

V gene: TRBV12-3/TRBV12-4
D gene: .
clone size: few
CDR3 length: 11
J gene: TRBJ2-2
CDR3 protein: CASTRTGELFF
CDR3 DNA: TGTGCCAGCACCCGGACCGGGGAGCTGTTTTTT

V gene: TRBV6-2/TRBV6-3
D gene: .
clone size: few
CDR3 length: 16
J gene: TRBJ2-6
CDR3 protein: CASSWQLSSGANVLTF
CDR3 DNA: TGTGCCAGCAGTTGGCAGCTTAGCTCTGGGGCCAACGTCCTGACTTTC

V gene: TRBV12-3/TRBV12-4
D gene: .
clone size: few
CDR3 length: 20
J gene: TRBJ2-2
CDR3 protein: CASSPPPLARFGTNTGELFF
CDR3 DNA: TGTGCCAGCAGTCCCCCTCCCCTGGCCCGATTCGGGACCAACACCGGGGAGCTGTTTTTT

V gene: TRBV7-2
D gene: TRBD1
clone size: .
CDR3 length: 15
J gene: TRBJ1-3
CDR3 protein: CASSPDRGHGNTIYF
CDR3 DNA: TGTGCCAGCAGCCCCGACAGGGGGCATGGAAACACCATATATTTT

V gene: TRBV19
D gene: .
clone size: many
CDR3 length: 13
J gene: TRBJ1-1
CDR3 protein: CASSPNMNTEAFF
CDR3 DNA: TGTGCCAGTAGCCCGAACATGAACACTGAAGCTTTCTTT

V gene: TRBV27
D gene: .
clone size: .
CDR3 length: 16
J gene: TRBJ1-1
CDR3 protein: CASIPTWQDGNTEAFF
CDR3 DNA: TGTGCCAGCATCCCCACATGGCAGGACGGGAACACTGAAGCTTTCTTT

V gene: TRBV24-1
D gene: TRBD1
clone size: few
CDR3 length: 15
J gene: TRBJ1-1
CDR3 protein: CATSTSQGATAEAFF
CDR3 DNA: TGTGCCACCTCCACATCCCAGGGGGCGACGGCTGAAGCTTTCTTT

V gene: TRBV12-3/TRBV12-4
D gene: TRBD1
clone size: many
CDR3 length: 16
J gene: TRBJ2-7
CDR3 protein: CASSLFLGTGRYEQYF
CDR3 DNA: TGTGCCAGCAGTTTGTTTCTCGGGACAGGGCGGTACGAGCAGTACTTC

V gene: TRBV24-1
D gene: .
clone size: .
CDR3 length: 12
J gene: TRBJ1-2
CDR3 protein: CATSDRIYGYTF
CDR3 DNA: TGTGCCACCAGTGATCGGATTTATGGCTACACCTTC

V gene: TRBV7-3
D gene: .
clone size: few
CDR3 length: 14
J gene: TRBJ1-1
CDR3 protein: CASSLNGGKTEAFF
CDR3 DNA: TGTGCCAGCAGCTTAAACGGGGGCAAGACTGAAGCTTTCTTT

V gene: TRBV5-4
D gene: TRBD1
clone size: few
CDR3 length: 13
J gene: TRBJ2-1
CDR3 protein: CASTRTGGNEQFF
CDR3 DNA: TGTGCCAGCACGAGGACAGGGGGGAATGAGCAGTTCTTC

V gene: TRBV4-1
D gene: TRBD2
clone size: .
CDR3 length: 14
J gene: TRBJ2-2
CDR3 protein: CASRNGRDYGELFF
CDR3 DNA: TGCGCCAGCAGGAATGGGAGGGATTATGGGGAGCTGTTTTTT

V gene: TRBV6-5
D gene: TRBD1
clone size: .
CDR3 length: 16
J gene: TRBJ2-2
CDR3 protein: CASRPGQGGYTGELFF
CDR3 DNA: TGTGCCAGCAGGCCGGGACAGGGAGGTTATACCGGGGAGCTGTTTTTT

V gene: TRBV20-1
D gene: TRBD2
clone size: .
CDR3 length: 17
J gene: TRBJ2-1
CDR3 protein: CSAAGTSGRLGGYEQFF
CDR3 DNA: TGCAGTGCTGCCGGGACTAGCGGGAGGTTGGGAGGGTATGAGCAGTTCTTC

V gene: TRBV10-2
D gene: .
clone size: .
CDR3 length: 12
J gene: TRBJ2-5
CDR3 protein: CASRGAGETQYF
CDR3 DNA: TGCGCCAGCCGAGGGGCGGGGGAGACCCAGTACTTC

V gene: TRBV18
D gene: .
clone size: medium-sized
CDR3 length: 12
J gene: TRBJ2-7
CDR3 protein: CASSPDSYEQYF
CDR3 DNA: TGTGCCAGCAGCCCGGACAGTTACGAGCAGTACTTC

V gene: TRBV12-3/TRBV12-4
D gene: TRBD1
clone size: few
CDR3 length: 15
J gene: TRBJ1-6
CDR3 protein: CASSSRGTGGSPLHF
CDR3 DNA: TGTGCCAGCAGTTCCAGAGGGACAGGGGGTTCACCCCTCCACTTT

V gene: TRBV3-2
D gene: .
clone size: .
CDR3 length: 16
J gene: TRBJ1-2
CDR3 protein: CASSQVSRGGNYGYTF
CDR3 DNA: TGTGCCAGCAGCCAAGTCTCCCGGGGGGGCAACTATGGCTACACCTTC

V gene: TRBV7-2
D gene: TRBD1
clone size: few
CDR3 length: 15
J gene: TRBJ1-2
CDR3 protein: CASSLSRGRDYGYTF
CDR3 DNA: TGTGCCAGCAGCTTATCAAGGGGGCGAGACTATGGCTACACCTTC

V gene: TRBV24-1
D gene: .
clone size: .
CDR3 length: 13
J gene: TRBJ2-1
CDR3 protein: CATSSGTFNEQFF
CDR3 DNA: TGTGCCACCAGCTCCGGAACTTTCAATGAGCAGTTCTTC

V gene: TRBV5-1
D gene: .
clone size: .
CDR3 length: 15
J gene: TRBJ2-1
CDR3 protein: CASIPPGASRDEQFF
CDR3 DNA: TGCGCCAGCATACCACCCGGGGCCAGTCGTGATGAGCAGTTCTTC

V gene: TRBV12-3/TRBV12-4
D gene: .
clone size: few
CDR3 length: 14
J gene: TRBJ1-5
CDR3 protein: CASRSGPTNQPQHF
CDR3 DNA: TGTGCCAGCAGGTCCGGGCCAACTAATCAGCCCCAGCATTTT

V gene: TRBV4-3
D gene: TRBD1
clone size: few
CDR3 length: 15
J gene: TRBJ2-3
CDR3 protein: CASSQRGQGGDTQYF
CDR3 DNA: TGCGCCAGCAGCCAACGTGGACAGGGGGGAGATACGCAGTATTTT

V gene: TRBV6-1
D gene: TRBD2
clone size: .
CDR3 length: 14
J gene: TRBJ2-1
CDR3 protein: CAIRKGGGYNEQFF
CDR3 DNA: TGTGCGATCCGTAAGGGCGGGGGTTACAATGAGCAGTTCTTC

V gene: TRBV10-3
D gene: TRBD1
clone size: few
CDR3 length: 16
J gene: TRBJ2-2
CDR3 protein: CAISDSDDRATGELFF
CDR3 DNA: TGTGCCATCAGTGACTCAGACGACAGGGCCACCGGGGAGCTGTTTTTT

V gene: TRBV12-5
D gene: .
clone size: .
CDR3 length: 14
J gene: TRBJ2-3
CDR3 protein: CASGSGAYTDTQYF
CDR3 DNA: TGTGCTAGTGGTTCGGGGGCTTACACAGATACGCAGTATTTT